A single sample is the source of the 9 T cell receptor beta chains below, sequenced in a study of blood T cell repertoires in COVID-19. The data were produced by immunoSEQ multiplex PCR, yet TCRdb's version contains in-frame clones alone and is incomplete. Among approximately 290,000 clones listed, 87% were seen once. The specimen was peripheral blood. These receptors were taken from a young man with active or convalescent COVID-19.

V is TRBV27 and J is TRBJ2-7, with TRBD1 identical over 8 bases. Germline V lookup: CDR1 MNHEY, CDR2 SMNVEV (reference sequence). The J segment lost 2 bases and the V segment lost 8 bases, leaving 8 bases of the junction unmatched. The CDR3 length is 14 residues. The CDR3 loop is CASGSRQGPYEQYF. CDR3 in DNA: TGTGCCAGCGGGTCCCGACAGGGGCCCTACGAGCAGTACTTC.

J is TRBJ2-5 and V is TRBV3-1 (or the pseudogene TRBV3-2); 10 bases agree with TRBD2. This CDR3 spans 15 amino acids. V gave up 6 bases and J gave up 5 bases; unmatched junction bases: 9. Per germline, CDR1 LGHDT and CDR2 YNNKEL (reference sequence). DNA of the CDR3: TGTGCCAGCAGACCATTAGCGGGAGGTTGGGAGACCCAGTACTTC. Its protein is CASRPLAGGWETQYF.

The chain combines TRBV6-5 with TRBJ1-1; TRBD1 is a possible D gene (6 bases). Germline CDR1 is MNHEY and CDR2 is SVGAGI. V gave up 2 bases and J gave up 4 bases, with 11 bases separating them. The CDR3 length is 14 residues. CDR3 in DNA: TGTGCCAGCAGTTACCTACAGGGACCCACTGAAGCTTTCTTT. It codes for CASSYLQGPTEAFF.

This chain links TRBV5-1 with TRBJ2-7; no definite D call. V lost 0 bases and J lost 7, with 14 bases in between. Per the germline V gene, CDR1 is SGHRS and CDR2 is YFSETQ. This CDR3 region has 14 residues. CDR3 in amino acids: CASSLGPGQWEQYF. For the CDR3, the DNA is TGCGCCAGCAGCTTGGGACCGGGTCAGTGGGAGCAGTACTTC. Filled out from reference TRBV5-1 and TRBJ2-7, the complete variable domain reads KAGVTQTPRYLIKTRGQQVTLSCSPISGHRSVSWYQQTPGQGLQFLFEYFSETQRNKGNFPGRFSGRQFSNSRSEMNVSTLELGDSALYLCASSLGPGQWEQYFGPGTRLTVT.

This clone was observed a single time. The rearrangement uses TRBV9 and TRBJ2-7, with 10 bases that match TRBD2. The germline CDR1 and CDR2 sequences are SGDLS and YYNGEE. V dropped 0 bases and J dropped 6; count of bases not matched to a gene: 18. The CDR3 runs 19 residues. This chain's CDR3 is CASSVAEGDLAGDVPEQYF. The DNA for the CDR3 is TGTGCCAGCAGCGTAGCTGAGGGTGATCTAGCGGGAGATGTACCCGAGCAGTACTTC.

This chain connects TRBV20-1 to TRBJ1-1, with D perhaps matching TRBD1 (5 bases). Looked up from germline, CDR1 is DFQATT and CDR2 is SNEGSKA (reference sequence). The CDR3 runs to 10 residues. This chain's CDR3 is CSPRDTEAFF. The CDR3 coding sequence is TGCAGCCCCAGGGACACTGAAGCTTTCTTT.

J is TRBJ2-1 and V is TRBV7-2; 10 bases match TRBD2. The CDR3 extends over 14 amino acids. The germline CDR1 and CDR2 sequences are SGHTA and FQGNSA. Germline trimming cut 1 base from V and 13 bases from J; bases unmatched to any gene: 7. In DNA form, the CDR3 reads TGTGCCAGCAGCTTAGTCAGCGGGGGGGCCGTACAGTTCTTC. Translation: CASSLVSGGAVQFF.

The J gene is TRBJ2-7, the V gene TRBV4-1; D uncertain. This CDR3 region has 14 residues. Germline V gene sequence: CDR1 MGHRA, CDR2 YSYEKL. V lost 0 bases, J lost 2 bases, and 8 bases lay in between. The CDR3 bases are TGCGCCAGCAGCCAAGAGTACAGTACCTACGAGCAGTACTTC. This codes for CASSQEYSTYEQYF.

The chain couples TRBV7-2 to TRBJ2-7; 10 nucleotides align to TRBD2. The CDR3 has 15 amino acids. The trim removed 5 bases at V and 0 bases at J, leaving 4 bases unmatched. Germline lookup yields CDR1 SGHTA and CDR2 FQGNSA. This CDR3 is CASSPGLATSYEQYF. The CDR3 DNA reads TGTGCCAGCAGCCCGGGACTAGCGACCTCCTACGAGCAGTACTTC.